This T cell receptor beta chain derives from a study of T-cell reconstitution after alpha-beta-depleted transplantation in children. Findings of the study overall: T-cell counts and diversity at one year following transplant were attributed mainly to newly produced T cells.

Using unique molecular identifiers, the investigators prepared the TCRbeta library. A single record per CDR3 protein comes from TCRdb applying MiXCR to the PCR reads. The repertoire holds approximately 500,000 distinct CDR3 sequences, with about 10% as singletons. Germline loops: CDR1 SGHTA, CDR2 FQGNSA. This CDR3 is built from 12 residues. This clonotype was seen many times. The antigen is not known. Its ends do not fully match the called genes, so a read error is possible. The material sequenced was PBMCs, taken before TCRalphabeta/CD19-depleted stem cell transplant. The sequence was obtained from a child aged 2 to 9 with inherited bone marrow failure, due to receive a stem cell transplant. V usage is TRBV7-2 and J usage is TRBJ2-7; tentative D call: TRBD2 (6 bases). The CDR3: CASSLDSGPQVF. The CDR3 coding sequence is TGTGCCAGCAGCTTAGATAGCGGCCCCCAGGTCTTC.